The clone carrying this T cell receptor (beta chain) has only one observation. Its antigen remains unidentified. The sample originates from a study of OX40 agonist ivuxolimab in advanced cancers. The data were produced by immunoSEQ multiplex PCR, yet TCRdb's version contains in-frame clones alone and is incomplete. The sample carries 50,000 to 80,000 clones, about 89% recorded once. Study observations and caveats: Among the least clonally expanded were partial responders at 0.1-3.0 mg/kg.

V lost 4 bases to trimming and J lost 3 bases, with 14 bases between them. Germline-derived CDR1 and CDR2 are SGHVS and FQNEAQ. The CDR3 spans 15 residues. The chain joins TRBV7-8 to TRBJ2-3; D is possibly TRBD2 (6 bases). The sequenced sample was CD4+ or CD8+ T cells sorted from blood, obtained in a trial of the OX40 agonist ivuxolimab. This receptor was obtained from an adult with an advanced solid tumor such as melanoma, head and neck, liver or kidney cancer. CDR3 sequence (DNA): TGTGCCAGCAGCTCGGGGGATAGGTGGACAGATACGCAGTATTTT. Translation: CASSSGDRWTDTQYF. Full variable domain (outside the CDR3, taken from reference TRBV7-8 and TRBJ2-3): GAGVSQSPRYKVAKRGQDVALRCDPISGHVSLFWYQQALGQGPEFLTYFQNEAQLDKSGLPSDRFFAERPEGSVSTLKIQRTQQEDSAVYLCASSSGDRWTDTQYFGPGTRLTVL.